This T cell receptor (beta chain) came from a study of spatial heterogeneity in lung cancer. TCRdb ran MiXCR on the 5' RACE reads and lists one entry per CDR3 protein. The sample has some 10,000 distinct CDR3 sequences; 20% to 25% are singletons. The sample holds many counts of this clonotype. Time point of the sample: blood at routine non-recurrence follow-up after resection. Germline CDR1 reads GTSNPN; CDR2 reads SVGIG (reference sequence). Trimming stripped 2 bases from V and 1 base from J, with 20 bases between. The CDR3 consists of 17 residues. The clonotype was recovered from a male donor with early-stage non-small cell lung cancer. Source: PBMCs, taken at follow-up. This chain connects TRBV30 to TRBJ1-1, with D uncertain. DNA for the CDR3: TGTGCCTGGAGTCGGGGTGGGATATCTTCCCGGAACACTGAAGCTTTCTTT. It encodes CAWSRGGISSRNTEAFF.